These 5 T cell receptor beta chains were sequenced from one sample in a study of glioma-infiltrating T cells. The iRepertoire nested amplicon-rescue multiplex PCR amplified TCR alpha and beta CDR3s from RNA. MiXCR, applied by TCRdb to the multiplex PCR reads, yields one record per CDR3 protein. The top ten clones hold around two fifths of a sample with tens of thousands of distinct CDR3 sequences, around 37% of them seen once. Specimen: glioma tissue, nonneoplastic brain tissue, or PBMCs (not recorded which). The receptors shown here come from a human donor with low-grade glioma or glioblastoma, undergoing nonglioma brain surgery, or in good health (not recorded which).

In its sample, this clonotype was seen many times. This chain links TRBV6-6 with TRBJ2-2; D gene uncertain. V lost 2 bases and J lost 2, with 9 bases in between. This CDR3 has 15 residues. Germline CDR1 reads MNHNY; CDR2 reads SVGAGI (reference sequence). CDR3 amino acids: CASSYGLINTGELFF. Here the CDR3 DNA reads TGTGCCAGCAGTTACGGTCTCATCAACACCGGGGAGCTGTTTTTT.

A remark on this clonotype: A read error may produce the germline difference seen at one junction end. The chain uses TRBV7-9 and TRBJ2-7; tentatively, D is TRBD2 (6 bases). The germline V gene encodes CDR1 SEHNR and CDR2 FQNEAQ (reference sequence). The length of the CDR3 is 14 residues. DNA of the CDR3: TGTGCCAACAGCTTAGCTAGCGTGAGGTACGAGCAGTACTTC. Translation: CANSLASVRYEQYF.

CDR3 sequence (DNA): TGTGCCAGCAGCTTAGTTGGGGACTCGGGACAGGGCCACGAGCAGTACTTC. This codes for CASSLVGDSGQGHEQYF. The chain recombines TRBV7-2 with TRBJ2-7; TRBD1 aligns across 9 bases. Germline V gene sequence: CDR1 SGHTA, CDR2 FQGNSA. The CDR3 sequence is 17 residues long. V lost 1 base, J lost 5 bases, and 12 bases stayed unmatched.

This clonotype has ten or more counts. The chain couples TRBV11-3 to TRBJ2-3; TRBD1 agrees at 9 bases. The length of the CDR3 is 16 residues. V lost 5 bases to trimming and J lost 5 bases; unmatched junction nucleotides: 11. The germline gives CDR1 SGHNT, CDR2 YENEEA. The CDR3 sequence: CASSTPDRGRGDTQYF. CDR3 in DNA: TGTGCCAGCAGCACTCCGGACAGGGGAAGGGGAGATACGCAGTATTTT.

The rearrangement joins TRBV7-9 to TRBJ2-1; D remains unclear. CDR1 is SEHNR, CDR2 FQNEAQ, per germline (reference sequence). The CDR3 consists of 16 residues. V was pared by 3 bases and J by 5 bases, with 17 bases between. The CDR3 sequence is CASSLLFGYRDNEQFF. The CDR3 coding sequence is TGTGCCAGCAGCTTGTTGTTCGGGTACAGAGACAATGAGCAGTTCTTC.